The rows below give T cell receptor beta chains drawn from one sample of a study of OX40 agonist ivuxolimab in advanced cancers. Sequenced by immunoSEQ multiplex PCR; TCRdb stores in-frame clones only, minus some. The data hold 35,000 to 45,000 clones, with 87% observed a single time. The material was CD4+ or CD8+ T cells sorted from blood, obtained in a trial of the OX40 agonist ivuxolimab. The receptors shown here come from an adult with an advanced solid tumor such as melanoma, head and neck, liver or kidney cancer. CDR3s include the opening cysteine and the closing phenylalanine or tryptophan. The order of the fields is clone size, D gene, J gene, V gene, CDR3 DNA, CDR3 protein. A D gene is named only where the DNA matches it firmly. Only part of the rows carry a size: once, few, many, or a class if the clone is expanded.

>NA|TRBD1|TRBJ1-6|TRBV30
TGTGCCTGGAGTGCGACAGGGTTTTATAAAACCCTCCACTTT
CAWSATGFYKTLHF
>NA|NA|TRBJ2-3|TRBV7-2
TGTGCCAGCAGCTTACTAGTTCTCCGCACAGATACGCAGTATTTT
CASSLLVLRTDTQYF
>NA|NA|TRBJ1-4|TRBV27
TGTGCCAGCAGTGCCATTGATGGAGGGAGGGGAGGAGAAAAACTGTTTTTT
CASSAIDGGRGGEKLFF
>NA|NA|TRBJ2-1|TRBV6-6
TGTGCCAGCAGTTACGAAAACCGCCGGGGGATAAGTGAGCAGTTCTTC
CASSYENRRGISEQFF
>NA|TRBD2|TRBJ2-7|TRBV10-2
TGCGCCAGCAGTGAGACTCGACTAGCGGGACGGTACTTC
CASSETRLAGRYF
>NA|TRBD1|TRBJ1-4|TRBV7-2
TGTGCCAGCAGCTTAGTGAGAGGGGGCGGTGAAAAACTGTTTTTT
CASSLVRGGGEKLFF
>NA|TRBD1|TRBJ1-4|TRBV27
TGTGCCAGCAGCCGCAGGGGGGAAAAACTGTTTTTT
CASSRRGEKLFF
>NA|NA|TRBJ1-2|TRBV7-2
TGTGCCAGCACCCTACAGGGCCTTAACTATGGCTACACCTTC
CASTLQGLNYGYTF
>medium-sized|NA|TRBJ1-1|TRBV29-1
TGCAGCGTCTTGGACGGTGTAGGAGCTTTCTTT
CSVLDGVGAFF
>NA|NA|TRBJ2-3|TRBV18
TGTGCCAGCTCTTGGGCGACAGGGAGGGGAGATACGCAGTATTTT
CASSWATGRGDTQYF
>once|NA|TRBJ1-2|TRBV5-1
TGCGCCAGCAGCTTGGCCGGAGACAGCTATGGCTACACCTTC
CASSLAGDSYGYTF
>NA|NA|TRBJ2-2|TRBV28
TGTGCCAGCAGTTTGACCAGGGCCGGGGAGCTGTTTTTT
CASSLTRAGELFF
>once|NA|TRBJ2-7|TRBV11-3
TGTGCCAGCAGCCTAGACAGCTACGAGCAGTACTTC
CASSLDSYEQYF
>NA|NA|TRBJ1-5|TRBV28
TGTGCCAGCAGTTTATCGCCCAGGTCAGGGAATCAGCCCCAGCATTTT
CASSLSPRSGNQPQHF
>NA|NA|TRBJ1-4|TRBV5-4
TGTGCCAGCAGCTTGGGGGGGGCAGTTAATGAAAAACTGTTTTTT
CASSLGGAVNEKLFF
>NA|NA|TRBJ2-5|TRBV13
TGTGCCAGCAGCCTCCTCCATCGGAACTTCGCCCAAGAGACCCAGTACTTC
CASSLLHRNFAQETQYF
>NA|NA|TRBJ2-7|TRBV11-1
TGTGCCAGCAGCTGGGACGCAGCCTACGAGCAGTACTTC
CASSWDAAYEQYF
>NA|NA|TRBJ1-6|TRBV6-4
TGTGCCAGCAGTGACCTCCCACAGGGTCTTTCACCCCTCCACTTT
CASSDLPQGLSPLHF
>NA|TRBD1|TRBJ2-2|TRBV18
TGTGCCAGCTCACCAGACAGGGGGGTGTCCGGGGAGCTGTTTTTT
CASSPDRGVSGELFF
>medium-sized|NA|TRBJ1-1|TRBV19
TGTGCCAGTAGTATCTCGCCCGGGAACACTGAAGCTTTCTTT
CASSISPGNTEAFF
>NA|NA|TRBJ1-5|TRBV7-2
TGTGCCAGCAGCTCGGAAACCCTGCAGCCCCAGCATTTT
CASSSETLQPQHF
>NA|NA|TRBJ2-3|TRBV14
TGTGCCAGCAGCCCTAAGTGGGAGTTCAGGGCGAGCACAGATACGCAGTATTTT
CASSPKWEFRASTDTQYF